What follows are 10 T cell receptor beta chains derived from one specimen sequenced in a study of radiation and T cells in renal cell carcinoma. Profiling relied on immunoSEQ multiplex PCR, and the TCRdb table lists in-frame clones only, not all of them. Here the sample spans about 130,000 clones, 85% to 90% being singletons. Time point described: blood 2 weeks post-SBRT. Treatment described: 15 Gy SBRT to primary tumor, nephrectomy 4 weeks later. Here the sequenced sample was blood, taken from a patient whose treatment included radiotherapy and nephrectomy. These receptor sequences come from a woman in her seventies with renal cell carcinoma.

The chain couples TRBV30 to TRBJ2-7; D possibly corresponds to TRBD2 (7 bases). Trimming pared 1 base from V and 3 bases from J, leaving 16 bases between. Germline assignment: CDR1 GTSNPN and CDR2 SVGIG (reference sequence). This CDR3 region has 15 residues. CDR3 residues: CAWSGPWRGGYEQYF. CDR3 nucleotides: TGTGCCTGGAGTGGCCCGTGGAGGGGGGGCTACGAGCAGTACTTC.

The genes are TRBV5-1 and TRBJ2-5, with D perhaps given as TRBD1 or TRBD2 (5 bases each). Trimming removed 4 bases at V and 2 bases at J, with 15 bases between. CDR3 length equals 15 residues. CDR1 and CDR2 (germline): SGHRS, YFSETQ. The CDR3 DNA reads TGCGCCAGCAGCCCCCCGGGGCGCGGACAAGAGACCCAGTACTTC. Its protein product is CASSPPGRGQETQYF. The entire variable domain, with the rest obtained from reference TRBV5-1 and TRBJ2-5, is as follows: KAGVTQTPRYLIKTRGQQVTLSCSPISGHRSVSWYQQTPGQGLQFLFEYFSETQRNKGNFPGRFSGRQFSNSRSEMNVSTLELGDSALYLCASSPPGRGQETQYFGPGTRLLVL.

The V gene is TRBV28, the J gene TRBJ1-2; 9 bases align to TRBD1. The CDR3 sequence is 16 residues long. With 5 bases clipped from V and 10 bases from J, the junction kept 17 bases outside the gene matches. Germline loops: CDR1 MDHEN, CDR2 SYDVKM. Written as DNA, the CDR3 is TGTGCCAGCAGTCTAGCCACCTCCTTCAGACAGGGGGACTACACCTTC. This sequence encodes CASSLATSFRQGDYTF.

This clone was seen a handful of times. This chain connects TRBV5-6 to TRBJ2-7; 10 positions match TRBD1. Germline assignment: CDR1 SGHDT and CDR2 YYEEEE. V lost 0 bases and J lost 2; bases outside the gene matches: 2. The CDR3 has 15 residues. Here the CDR3 DNA reads TGTGCCAGCAGCTTGGTGGACAGGGGGACCTACGAGCAGTACTTC. Protein sequence: CASSLVDRGTYEQYF.

This CDR3 is CASSLAGVSYNEQFF. CDR3 DNA: TGTGCCAGCAGCTTAGCAGGGGTATCCTACAATGAGCAGTTCTTC. The gene calls are TRBV7-2 and TRBJ2-1; TRBD1 might be the D (5 bases). Trimming left V 0 bases short and J 1 base short, with 7 bases between. This CDR3 is 15 amino acids long. Looked up from germline, CDR1 is SGHTA and CDR2 is FQGNSA.

This clone was observed a few times. V is TRBV7-2 and J is TRBJ1-5; TRBD1 matches at 10 bases. Germline V gene lookup returns CDR1 SGHTA and CDR2 FQGNSA. V shed 5 bases, J shed 6 bases, and the junction held 7 bases outside the gene matches. This CDR3 has 15 residues. CDR3: CASSADRGPPQPQHF. DNA of the CDR3: TGTGCCAGCAGCGCCGACAGGGGGCCACCTCAGCCCCAGCATTTT.

This chain connects TRBV4-3 to TRBJ2-5; tentative D call: TRBD1 (6 bases). The V and J ends lost 5 bases and 5 bases respectively, with 15 bases between them. This CDR3 region has 14 residues. Per germline, CDR1 LGHNA and CDR2 YSLEER. CDR3 sequence: CASSSLGGLETQYF. Here the CDR3 DNA reads TGCGCCAGCAGCTCACTAGGGGGTCTGGAGACCCAGTACTTC.

The chain recombines TRBV11-3 with TRBJ2-1; D gene uncertain. Trimming left V 0 bases short and J 4 bases short, with 4 bases between. Germline V CDR1 and CDR2: SGHNT, YENEEA. The CDR3 runs 13 residues. CDR3 sequence reads: CASSLDAYNEQFF. Here the CDR3 DNA reads TGTGCCAGCAGCTTAGATGCTTACAATGAGCAGTTCTTC.

The gene calls are TRBV13 and TRBJ2-7; TRBD1 matches 8 bases. CDR1 is PRHDT, CDR2 FYEKMQ, per germline (reference sequence). The CDR3 loop spans 17 amino acids. V shed 3 bases, J shed 3 bases, and the junction held 13 bases outside the gene matches. This CDR3 reads CASSFGRTGSPVYEQYF. CDR3 coding DNA: TGTGCCAGCAGCTTTGGCCGGACAGGGAGTCCCGTCTACGAGCAGTACTTC.

This chain uses TRBV6-6 with TRBJ1-1, with D unclear. The CDR3 is made up of 12 amino acids. Germline assignment: CDR1 MNHNY and CDR2 SVGAGI (reference sequence). The V gene lost 6 bases and the J gene lost 1 base, with 6 bases spanning the gap. CDR3 loop: CASRAANTEAFF. Written as DNA, the CDR3 is TGTGCCAGCAGGGCCGCGAACACTGAAGCTTTCTTT.